This T cell receptor (beta chain) was identified in a study of T cells in Graves' hyperthyroidism and ophthalmopathy (dated by TCRdb to about 2019). Background for the entire study: Peripheral blood was sampled at the time of initial diagnosis, prior to any treatment. To identify distinguishing TCR V-J signatures, a discovery cohort of 90 to 100 patients was used, comprising some 45 with Graves' ophthalmopathy and 57 with stable Graves' hyperthyroidism. Whether ophthalmopathy could be predicted prospectively was tested in an independent validation cohort made up of 18 to 20 hyperthyroidism patients plus 17 patients who later progressed to ophthalmopathy. The 95 to 100 discovery patients were randomly split 7:3 into training and test sets. The study also compared thyroid tissue and blood T-cell repertoires from roughly 6 Graves' hyperthyroidism patients. Once sampling was done, hyperthyroidism patients were given methimazole at a starting dose of 30 mg daily, whereas ophthalmopathy patients were given high-dose intravenous methylprednisolone. The paper reports TCR Vbeta CDR3 sequencing of 135 peripheral blood samples: around 45 ophthalmopathy, around 80 hyperthyroidism and approximately 17 progressor patients. Points the paper makes about the study in general: In validation, the model predicted progression to ophthalmopathy with roughly 66% sensitivity and around 72% specificity, a median of around 6.6 months before onset. Sample size was not statistically predetermined, and blinding of investigators to group allocation was not performed. A 13 V-J signature model separated ophthalmopathy from stable hyperthyroidism, with 87.88% sensitivity and roughly 81% specificity in cross-validation and 80%/75% in testing. Most expanded thyroid clonotypes (frequency above 0.001) were also detected in blood, a finding suggesting that blood repertoires may reflect thyroid immune responses.

CDR1 and CDR2 are read off the germline V gene as SGHTA and FQGNSA. From cysteine to phenylalanine, the CDR3 is 16 amino acids long. Kept here is only the CDR3 DNA, which spans 48 bases and is read in frame from base 1. Relative to germline, V is missing 0 bases and J is missing 5 bases, with 7 bases of the junction outside any gene match. Notes on this clonotype: This clone's antigen is unknown. One base away there is no much larger clone; base qualities are not given.

In the ophthalmopathy patients, disease was moderately to severely active, with a Clinical Activity Score of 3 or more, a NOSPECS grade of 4 or more, and a duration of less than 3 months. The study excluded patients with uncontrolled infections, other autoimmune diseases, pregnancy or lactation. Clinical symptoms, serum thyroxine and TRAb, thyroid ultrasound, and orbital computed tomography formed the basis for the diagnoses. PBMCs were isolated from about 9.1 ml of fresh peripheral blood by Ficoll-Paque density gradient centrifugation. Total RNA was extracted with Trizol reagent, and quality was checked on an Agilent 2100 Bioanalyzer. The TCR beta CDR3 regions were amplified from the RNA transcripts. A first-round RT-PCR of the TCR CDR3 used the HTBI primer set with the Qiagen OneStep RT-PCR kit. Libraries were constructed in a second round of multiplex PCR, after which size selection and purification were carried out. Libraries were sequenced paired-end with 100 bp reads on an Illumina HiSeq2000. As for how the authors treated the data: SOAPnuke was used to process the raw data, removing reads that contained adapters or uncalled bases, had a mean Phred below 15, or lacked an exact match to the constant primer or identifier. High-quality paired reads were merged using COPE v1.2.5, and each unique nucleotide sequence was defined as a clonotype. Clonotypes were aligned to IMGT TRBV, TRBD and TRBJ reference segments using MiTCR v1.1. Only V-J combinations with frequency above 0.0001, covering 99% to 99.2% of repertoires, were analysed. The TCS score was defined as the ratio of F50 (clonal expansion) to E x V (chaos), calculated using BLOSUM62-based TCRdist between CDR3 peptides within each V-J. Welch's t-statistics and random forest reduced 500 to 650 V-J features to 13, which were used in a naive Bayes classifier (R e1071). TCRdb cleaned the public reads at Q25 with fastp, built clones with MiXCR and kept in-frame beta chains. CDR3 protein duplicates are merged, each entry listing the most common genes and DNA. The authors' filters were not applied to this entry. Across this sample there are roughly 500,000 distinct CDR3 sequences, with more than 15% seen only once. The ten largest make up 25% to 30% of the sample.

The sequence is built from TRBV7-2 and TRBJ2-1, with 7 junctional bases fitting TRBD2. Sequencing used blood. The sequence was collected from a woman in her thirties with Graves' ophthalmopathy. The sequenced DNA is TGTGCCAGCAGCTTAGCGAGGCGGGGGTTAGACAATGAGCAGTTCTTC. It specifies CASSLARRGLDNEQFF.